In its sample, the clone carrying this T cell receptor beta chain was seen a few times. Its antigen is as yet unknown. CDR3 length: 16 residues. Trimming stripped 1 base from V and 2 bases from J, with 14 bases between. Per the germline V gene, CDR1 is MGHRA and CDR2 is YSYEKL. The data are from a study of regulatory T cells in long-lasting Graves disease. Study-level points and caveats: A reduction in accuracy may have resulted from the small sample size. Persistent disease was associated with favored TRBV28 usage and with favored use of TRBJ1-2 and TRBJ2-5.

According to the study, TCR beta libraries were built with iRepertoire HTBI primers and CDR3-region Arm-PCR. TCRdb ran MiXCR on the multiplex PCR reads and lists one entry per CDR3 protein. The sample carries around 400,000 distinct CDR3 sequences, about 21% recorded once. Regarding time point: persistent/refractory GD, antithyroid drugs over 5 years with positive TRAb. With RNA extracted from PBMCs as input, the TCR library was made. This sequence joins TRBV4-1 and TRBJ2-5; no clear D gene. This sample comprised peripheral blood mononuclear cells (PBMCs), obtained when the disease was refractory, from a patient treated with antithyroid drugs. This sequence was found in a female donor with Graves disease. CDR3 loop: CASSQVGGQLQETQYF. The CDR3 DNA follows: TGCGCCAGCAGCCAAGTTGGTGGGCAGTTACAAGAGACCCAGTACTTC.